These 10 T cell receptor beta chains were all obtained from the same sample, sequenced in a study of T cell changes during pregnancy in multiple sclerosis. Clones were read by immunoSEQ multiplex PCR, and TCRdb kept only the in-frame ones, dropping some. The top ten hold approximately 2.5% of the sample, which has about 85,000 clones, about 89% seen once. The input for sequencing was peripheral blood, taken in the first trimester of pregnancy. The receptors shown here come from a female donor with multiple sclerosis, enrolled in a pregnancy study.

This chain connects TRBV9 to TRBJ1-3; D is possibly TRBD1 (6 bases). The CDR3 length is 14 residues. Trimming cost V 4 bases and J 2 bases, with 10 bases left between them. Per the germline V gene, CDR1 is SGDLS and CDR2 is YYNGEE. The CDR3 loop is CASSFWDTGNTIYF. The DNA of the CDR3 is TGTGCCAGCAGCTTCTGGGACACTGGAAACACCATATATTTT.

The CDR3 bases are TGTGCCAGCAGTAGGAACCACCGGGACAGGGAGGCAGATACGCAGTATTTT. This encodes CASSRNHRDREADTQYF. The V call is TRBV6-4, the J call TRBJ2-3; TRBD1 aligns across 9 bases. The CDR3 is 17 residues long. Unmatched junction bases numbered 13, after V lost 5 bases and J lost 4 bases. CDR1 is MRHNA and CDR2 is SNTAGT in the germline V gene.

The chain links TRBV29-1 to TRBJ2-5; the D gene is possibly TRBD1 (6 bases). The CDR3 is 13 amino acids. Germline CDR1 SQVTM, CDR2 ANQGSEA. The ends were cut back, 5 bases at V and 5 bases at J, with 15 bases in the middle. Here the CDR3 DNA reads TGCAGCGTTCAGGGGCTCGGTGGGGAGACCCAGTACTTC. Protein: CSVQGLGGETQYF.

The chain uses TRBV28 and TRBJ2-7; 13 bases fit TRBD2. Germline CDR1 MDHEN, CDR2 SYDVKM. The J segment lost 3 bases and the V segment lost 11 bases, leaving 7 bases of the junction unmatched. The CDR3 loop spans 14 amino acids. CDR3 DNA: TGTGCCGCGTCCGGGACTAGCGGGATCTACGAGCAGTACTTC. This sequence encodes CAASGTSGIYEQYF.

This clone has at least ten counts. The chain carries TRBV1 and TRBJ2-1; the D call TRBD2 from the table was never checked on the DNA. TRBV1 is an annotated pseudogene. The CDR3 loop spans 21 amino acids. CDR3 region: CTSSQDPLPSGGANSYNEQFF. In nucleotides, the CDR3 is TGCACCAGCAGCCAAGATCCATTACCTAGCGGGGGGGCTAATTCCTACAATGAGCAGTTCTTC.

The V call is TRBV7-9, the J call TRBJ2-5, with D unresolved. The CDR3 is 15 residues long. Trimming shortened V by 3 bases and J by 3 bases, and 14 bases separated the two germline ends. CDR1 is SEHNR, CDR2 FQNEAQ, per germline (reference sequence). The CDR3 spells CASSFTEPTEETQYF. Here the CDR3 DNA reads TGTGCCAGCAGCTTTACAGAACCAACAGAAGAGACCCAGTACTTC.

In DNA, the CDR3 is TGCGCCAGCAGCCATTGGACAGGTGAAGATGGCTACACCTTC. Protein sequence: CASSHWTGEDGYTF. The V call is TRBV4-3, the J call TRBJ1-2; 7 nucleotides agree with TRBD1. Germline CDR1 is LGHNA and CDR2 is YSLEER. The length of the CDR3 is 14 residues. With V trimmed by 3 bases and J by 6 bases, 7 bases remained unmatched.

This chain joins TRBV19 and TRBJ1-5, with D possibly TRBD1 on 6 matching bases. The germline V gene encodes CDR1 LNHDA and CDR2 SQIVND (reference sequence). CDR3 size: 15 residues. V shed 5 bases and J shed 7 bases, with 18 bases lying between them. The CDR3 DNA is TGTGCCAGTAGTCCCGGCGGGGGGCGACGGCAGCCCCAGCATTTT. It translates to CASSPGGGRRQPQHF.

The rearrangement uses TRBV6-1 and TRBJ2-7; D ambiguous. Trimming stripped 1 base from V and 2 bases from J, with 9 bases between. Per germline, CDR1 MNHNS and CDR2 SASEGT. The CDR3 is made up of 14 amino acids. CDR3 DNA sequence: TGTGCCAGCAGTGAAGGGGTCACTACCTACGAGCAGTACTTC. Encoded protein: CASSEGVTTYEQYF.

The rearrangement uses TRBV19 and TRBJ2-4, with TRBD2 as a possible D gene (6 bases). Germline V lookup: CDR1 LNHDA, CDR2 SQIVND (reference sequence). The V gene lost 5 bases and the J gene lost 3 bases, with 14 bases spanning the gap. This CDR3 is 15 amino acids long. The CDR3 loop is CASSSAGPYKNIQYF. CDR3 nucleotides: TGTGCCAGTAGTTCTGCGGGGCCCTACAAAAACATTCAGTACTTC.